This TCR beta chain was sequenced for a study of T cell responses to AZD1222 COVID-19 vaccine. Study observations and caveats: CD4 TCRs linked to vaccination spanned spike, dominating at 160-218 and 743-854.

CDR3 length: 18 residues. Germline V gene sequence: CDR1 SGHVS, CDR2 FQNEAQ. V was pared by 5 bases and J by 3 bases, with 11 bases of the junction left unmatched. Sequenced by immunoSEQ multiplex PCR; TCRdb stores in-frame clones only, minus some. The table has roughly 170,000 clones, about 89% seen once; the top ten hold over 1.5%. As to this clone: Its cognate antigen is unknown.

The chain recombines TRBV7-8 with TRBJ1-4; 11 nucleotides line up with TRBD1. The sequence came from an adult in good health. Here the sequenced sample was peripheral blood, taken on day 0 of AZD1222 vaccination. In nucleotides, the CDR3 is TGTGCCAGCAGCCCGCGGACAGGGGGCGCGGGGTCTAATGAAAAACTGTTTTTT. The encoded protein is CASSPRTGGAGSNEKLFF.